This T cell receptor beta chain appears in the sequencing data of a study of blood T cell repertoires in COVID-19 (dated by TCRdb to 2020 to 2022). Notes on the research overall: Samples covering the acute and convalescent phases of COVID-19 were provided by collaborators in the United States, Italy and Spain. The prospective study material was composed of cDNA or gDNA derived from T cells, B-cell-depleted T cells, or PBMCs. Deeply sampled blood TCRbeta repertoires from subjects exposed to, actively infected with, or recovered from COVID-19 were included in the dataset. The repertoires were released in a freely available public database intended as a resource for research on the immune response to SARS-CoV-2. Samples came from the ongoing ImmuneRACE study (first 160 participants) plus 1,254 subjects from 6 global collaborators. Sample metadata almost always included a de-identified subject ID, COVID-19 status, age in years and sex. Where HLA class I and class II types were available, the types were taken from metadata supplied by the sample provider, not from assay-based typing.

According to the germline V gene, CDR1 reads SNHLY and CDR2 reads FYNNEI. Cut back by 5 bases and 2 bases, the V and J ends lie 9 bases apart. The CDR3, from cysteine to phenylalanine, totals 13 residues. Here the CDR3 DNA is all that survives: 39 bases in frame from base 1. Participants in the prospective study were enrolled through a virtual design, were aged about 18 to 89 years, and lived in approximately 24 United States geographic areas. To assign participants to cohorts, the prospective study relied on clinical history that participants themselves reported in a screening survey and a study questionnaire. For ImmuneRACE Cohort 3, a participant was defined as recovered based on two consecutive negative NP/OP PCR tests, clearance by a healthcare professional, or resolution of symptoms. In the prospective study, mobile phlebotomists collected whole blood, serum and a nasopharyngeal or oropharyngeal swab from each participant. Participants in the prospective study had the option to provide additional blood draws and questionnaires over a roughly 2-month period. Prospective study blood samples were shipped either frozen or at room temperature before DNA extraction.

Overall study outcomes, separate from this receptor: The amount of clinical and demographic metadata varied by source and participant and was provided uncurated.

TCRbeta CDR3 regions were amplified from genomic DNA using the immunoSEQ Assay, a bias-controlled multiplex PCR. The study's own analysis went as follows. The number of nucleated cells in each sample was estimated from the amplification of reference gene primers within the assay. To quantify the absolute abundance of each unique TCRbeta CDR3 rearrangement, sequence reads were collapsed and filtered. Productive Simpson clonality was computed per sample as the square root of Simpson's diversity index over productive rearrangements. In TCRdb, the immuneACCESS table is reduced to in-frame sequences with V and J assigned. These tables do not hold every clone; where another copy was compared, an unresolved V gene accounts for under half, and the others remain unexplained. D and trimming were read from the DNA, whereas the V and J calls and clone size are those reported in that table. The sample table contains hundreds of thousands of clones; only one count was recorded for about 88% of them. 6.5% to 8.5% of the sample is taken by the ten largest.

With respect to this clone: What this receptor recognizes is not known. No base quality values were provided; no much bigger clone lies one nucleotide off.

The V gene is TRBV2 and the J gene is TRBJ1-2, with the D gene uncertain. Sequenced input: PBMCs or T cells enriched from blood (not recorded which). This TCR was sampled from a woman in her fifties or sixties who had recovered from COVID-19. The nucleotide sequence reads TGTGCCAGCAGTTTCCCAGGCAACTATGGCTACACCTTC. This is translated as CASSFPGNYGYTF.